This T cell receptor beta chain comes out of a study of spatial heterogeneity in lung cancer. At the level of the study: A total of fewer than 80 untreated early-stage non-small cell lung cancer patients served as donors.

The time point: blood at routine non-recurrence follow-up after resection. Unsorted samples of tumor, nontumor lung or frozen PBMC had their whole RNA sequenced. TCRdb reanalysed the 5' RACE reads using MiXCR and keeps one entry per CDR3 protein. The sample gives 95,000 to 130,000 distinct CDR3 sequences, more than 10% of which show up once; 16% is in the top ten. Overall study results and limits: Among blood samples, ubiquitous expanded tumor TCRs appeared more at resection than at follow-up.

As concerns this clonotype: As yet, its antigen is unknown.

This receptor was obtained from a male donor with early-stage non-small cell lung cancer. Here the sequenced sample was PBMCs, taken at follow-up.

The chain's CDR3 is CASSLRDRASRSSYNSPLHF. For the CDR3, the DNA is TGTGCCAGCAGCTTACGGGATAGAGCCTCTAGAAGCTCCTATAATTCACCCCTCCACTTT. This sequence joins TRBV11-2 and TRBJ1-6; D remains ambiguous. The ends were cut back, 2 bases at V and 0 bases at J, with 20 bases in the middle. CDR3 length: 20 residues. The germline CDR1 and CDR2 sequences are SGHAT and FQNNGV.